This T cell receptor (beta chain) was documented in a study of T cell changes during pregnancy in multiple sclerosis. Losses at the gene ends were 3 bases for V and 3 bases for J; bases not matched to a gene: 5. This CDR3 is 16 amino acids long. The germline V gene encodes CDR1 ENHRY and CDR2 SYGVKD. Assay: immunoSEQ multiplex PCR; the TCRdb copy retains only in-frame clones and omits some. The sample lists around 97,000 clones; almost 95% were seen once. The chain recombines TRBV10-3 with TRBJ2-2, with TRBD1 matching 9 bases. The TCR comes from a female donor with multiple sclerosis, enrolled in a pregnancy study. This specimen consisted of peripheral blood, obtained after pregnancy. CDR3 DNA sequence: TGTGCCATCAGTGACCACAGGGGGCGGGACACCGGGGAGCTGTTTTTT. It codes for CAISDHRGRDTGELFF.